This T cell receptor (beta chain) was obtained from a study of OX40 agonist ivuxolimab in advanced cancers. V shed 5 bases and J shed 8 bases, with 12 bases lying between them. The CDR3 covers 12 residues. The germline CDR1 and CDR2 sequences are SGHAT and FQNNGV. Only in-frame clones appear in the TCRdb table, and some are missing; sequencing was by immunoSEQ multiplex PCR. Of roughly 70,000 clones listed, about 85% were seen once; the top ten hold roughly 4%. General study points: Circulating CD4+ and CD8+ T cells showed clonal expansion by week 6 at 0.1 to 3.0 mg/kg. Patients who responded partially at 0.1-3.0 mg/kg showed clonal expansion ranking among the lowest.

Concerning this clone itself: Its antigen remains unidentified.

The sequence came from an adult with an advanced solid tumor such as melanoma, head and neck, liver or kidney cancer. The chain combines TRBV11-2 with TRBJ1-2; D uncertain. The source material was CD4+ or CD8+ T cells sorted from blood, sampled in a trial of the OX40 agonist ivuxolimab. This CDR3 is CASSPKPNGYTF. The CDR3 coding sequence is TGTGCCAGCAGCCCAAAACCAAACGGCTACACCTTC.